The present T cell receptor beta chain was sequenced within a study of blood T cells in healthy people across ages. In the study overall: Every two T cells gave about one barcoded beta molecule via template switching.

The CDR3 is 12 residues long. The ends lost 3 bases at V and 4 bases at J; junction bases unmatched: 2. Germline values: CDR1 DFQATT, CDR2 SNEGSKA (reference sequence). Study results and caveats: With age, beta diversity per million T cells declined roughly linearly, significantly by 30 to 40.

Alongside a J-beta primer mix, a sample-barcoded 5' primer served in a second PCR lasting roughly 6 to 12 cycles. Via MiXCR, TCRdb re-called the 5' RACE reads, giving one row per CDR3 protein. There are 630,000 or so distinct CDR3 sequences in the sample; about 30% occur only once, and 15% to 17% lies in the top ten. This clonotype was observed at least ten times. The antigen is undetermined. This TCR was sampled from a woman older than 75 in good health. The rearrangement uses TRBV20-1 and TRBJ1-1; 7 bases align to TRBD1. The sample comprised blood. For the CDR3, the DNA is TGCAGTGCTAGGGCAGGGGGCACTGAAGCTTTCTTT. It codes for CSARAGGTEAFF.